The present TCR beta chain was sequenced within a study of blood T cell repertoires in COVID-19. Germline CDR1 and CDR2: SGHTA and FQGTGA. CDR3 length: 16 amino acids. V shed 0 bases, J shed 8 bases, and the junction held 12 bases outside the gene matches. Per the original methods: Reference gene primer amplification gave nucleated cell count estimates. The repertoire was sequenced with immunoSEQ multiplex PCR; TCRdb's copy has only in-frame clones and lacks some. V and J calls and clone size are given by that table; D and trimming were obtained from the DNA. The sample includes about 180,000 clones, 70% to 90% of them seen just once.

The J gene is TRBJ1-2, the V gene TRBV7-3, with TRBD1 matching over 7 bases. The receptor was isolated from a man aged 35-49 years with active or convalescent COVID-19. The sequencing sample was made of peripheral blood. Here the CDR3 reads CASSLTRGGQVFGYTF. The CDR3 bases are TGTGCCAGCAGCTTAACGAGGGGAGGACAGGTGTTCGGCTACACCTTC.